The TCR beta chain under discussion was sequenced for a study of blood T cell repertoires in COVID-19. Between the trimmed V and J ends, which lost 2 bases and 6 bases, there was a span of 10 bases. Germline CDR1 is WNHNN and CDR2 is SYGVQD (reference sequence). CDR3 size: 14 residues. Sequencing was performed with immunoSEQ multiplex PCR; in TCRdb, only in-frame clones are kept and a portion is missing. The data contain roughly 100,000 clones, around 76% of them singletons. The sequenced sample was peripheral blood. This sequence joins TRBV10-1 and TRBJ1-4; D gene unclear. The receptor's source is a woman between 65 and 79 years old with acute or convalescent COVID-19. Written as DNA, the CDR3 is TGCGCCAGCAGTGAGGCGGGAGTTGATGAAAAACTGTTTTTT. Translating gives CASSEAGVDEKLFF.